The rows below give T cell receptor beta chains drawn from one sample of a study of Ad26.COV2.S vaccination and SARS-CoV-2 variants. Clones were read by immunoSEQ multiplex PCR, and TCRdb kept only the in-frame ones, dropping some. The repertoire holds about 330,000 clones, with under 90% as singletons. Specimen: peripheral blood, collected in a trial of Ad26.COV2.S vaccine versus placebo. The receptors come from a person between 18 and 65 years old who received the Ad26.COV2.S COVID-19 vaccine or a placebo. The CDR3 runs from the conserved cysteine through the conserved F or W. Each record gives: V gene, J gene, D gene, clone size, CDR3 DNA, CDR3 protein. A D gene is named only where the DNA matches it firmly. The size of a clone is reported for some rows only, either as once, few or many, or as a class for expanded clones.

TRBV4-3	TRBJ2-3	NA	NA	TGCGCCAGCAGCCCTCGTTGGGGGGACACAGATACGCAGTATTTT	CASSPRWGDTDTQYF
TRBV11-2	TRBJ2-3	NA	NA	TGTGCCAGCAGCCCGAGGGGGAGGGCGCCCGTAGGTCTGGATACGCAGTATTTT	CASSPRGRAPVGLDTQYF
TRBV7-8	TRBJ2-1	NA	few	TGTGCCAGCAGCCGCGCCGGGGTCTTAGATGAGCAGTTCTTC	CASSRAGVLDEQFF
TRBV25-1	TRBJ1-1	NA	NA	TGTGCCAGCAGTGAAGAACAGGGCCCGCTTACTGAAGCTTTCTTT	CASSEEQGPLTEAFF
TRBV19	TRBJ2-3	TRBD2	NA	TGTGCCAGTGCGGGCACTAGCGGGGGCCGGGGCACAGATACGCAGTATTTT	CASAGTSGGRGTDTQYF
TRBV10-3	TRBJ2-7	NA	NA	TGTGCCATCAGTGAGTCGAGGGGGGAGGGGGCAGAGCAGTACTTC	CAISESRGEGAEQYF
TRBV15	TRBJ2-3	TRBD1	NA	TGTGCCACCAGCACATACTACCCGGGACAGGGGGGAACAGATACGCAGTATTTT	CATSTYYPGQGGTDTQYF
TRBV4-3	TRBJ2-6	NA	once	TGCGCCAGCAGCCAAGCTCTGGGGGCTGGGGCCAACGTCCTGACTTTC	CASSQALGAGANVLTF
TRBV5-4	TRBJ2-1	TRBD2	NA	TGTGCCAGCAGCCCGGGACTAGCGTTACACAATGAGCAGTTCTTC	CASSPGLALHNEQFF
TRBV6-6	TRBJ1-2	NA	NA	TGTGCCAGCATCAAGGAGGGGACCGCTAACTATGGCTACACCTTC	CASIKEGTANYGYTF
TRBV10-2	TRBJ1-5	NA	NA	TGCGCCAGCGTCGAGGTGGCCTGGGGTCAGCCCCAGCATTTT	CASVEVAWGQPQHF
TRBV11-3	TRBJ2-3	TRBD2	few	TGTGCCAGCAGCTTGAGGGGCCCTAGCGGGGGGGCCGATACGCAGTATTTT	CASSLRGPSGGADTQYF
TRBV12-3/TRBV12-4	TRBJ2-3	TRBD2	NA	TGTGCCAGCAGTACTAGCGGGACAGATACGCAGTATTTT	CASSTSGTDTQYF
TRBV11-2	TRBJ2-7	NA	NA	TGTGCCAGCAGCCGACAGTTAAGCGAGCAGTACTTC	CASSRQLSEQYF
TRBV4-1	TRBJ2-5	NA	NA	TGCGCCAGCAGCCGGACTACCGCGGTTCCGCAAGAGACCCAGTACTTC	CASSRTTAVPQETQYF
TRBV3-1/TRBV3-2	TRBJ1-2	NA	few	TGTGCCAGCAGCCAAGTAGGACACCCTCCTGAGGATGGCTACACCTTC	CASSQVGHPPEDGYTF
TRBV29-1	TRBJ1-3	NA	few	TGCAGCGGCGCCGCAGCAGGAAACACCATATATTTT	CSGAAAGNTIYF
TRBV19	TRBJ1-4	NA	NA	TGTGCCAGTAGAACCGACAGTCTGAACGGAAAACTGTTTTTT	CASRTDSLNGKLFF
TRBV7-9	TRBJ2-3	NA	NA	TGTGCCAGCAGCTTAGTGGGGGGACGCACAGATACGCAGTATTTT	CASSLVGGRTDTQYF
TRBV3-1/TRBV3-2	TRBJ2-7	NA	once	TGTGCCAGCAGCCCCTCAGGCGGCGAGCAGTACTTC	CASSPSGGEQYF
TRBV27	TRBJ2-5	NA	NA	TGTGCCAGCAGTTTAGGAGAGACCCAGTACTTC	CASSLGETQYF
TRBV11-3	TRBJ1-1	NA	NA	TGTGCCAGCAGCCACTGGACAGTAAGGAACACTGAAGCTTTCTTT	CASSHWTVRNTEAFF
TRBV30	TRBJ1-3	NA	NA	TGTGCCTGGAGTTTAGCAGGGGTGGGAAACACCATATATTTT	CAWSLAGVGNTIYF
TRBV1	TRBJ1-4	NA	NA	TGCACCAGCAGCCTAGAGGGCCAGCGGGGTGAAAAACTGTTTTTT	CTSSLEGQRGEKLFF
TRBV27	TRBJ2-7	NA	NA	TGTGCCAGCAGTTTATATGGAGGATCCTACGAGCAGTACTTC	CASSLYGGSYEQYF
TRBV19	TRBJ1-5	NA	NA	TGTGCCAGTAGGGACGGGCAGGCACTCTACAATCAGCCCCAGCATTTT	CASRDGQALYNQPQHF
TRBV10-3	TRBJ1-1	NA	NA	TGTGCCATCAGTGGGCAGTTGACAGGTGGGGAGGTTGAGGTTTTCAGGATGAACACTGAAGCTTTCTTT	CAISGQLTGGEVEVFRMNTEAFF
TRBV19	TRBJ1-5	NA	NA	TGTGCCAGTCTAAATCGGCCTTTTTCCAATCAGCCCCAGCATTTT	CASLNRPFSNQPQHF
TRBV5-1	TRBJ1-2	TRBD1	NA	TGCGCCAGCAGCTTATTAACAGGGGATGGCTACACCTTC	CASSLLTGDGYTF
TRBV27	TRBJ1-2	NA	NA	TGTGCCAGCCGCTCAGGTCATGATGGCTACACCTTC	CASRSGHDGYTF
TRBV19	TRBJ2-3	TRBD1	NA	TGTGCCAGTAGTCCTCGACAGGGCGGGAGCACAGATACGCAGTATTTT	CASSPRQGGSTDTQYF
TRBV4-3	TRBJ2-7	NA	once	TGCGCCAGCAGCCAAGAATGGAAGGGTCCCACCTCGTTGAGCTCCTACGAGCAGTACTTC	CASSQEWKGPTSLSSYEQYF
TRBV7-2	TRBJ1-2	TRBD1	NA	TGTGCCAGCAGCCCCCAGACAGGGGGAGGATGGGGCTACACCTTC	CASSPQTGGGWGYTF
TRBV5-1	TRBJ1-1	NA	once	TGCGCCAGTCACCAGGACACCCCGAACACTGAAGCTTTCTTT	CASHQDTPNTEAFF
TRBV7-2	TRBJ2-7	TRBD2	NA	TGTGCCAGCAGCCCCCGGGGGGACGGGAACTACGAGCAGTACTTC	CASSPRGDGNYEQYF
TRBV4-1	TRBJ1-2	TRBD1	NA	TGCGCCAGCAGCCAGGACAGGGTAACCGACTATGGCTACACCTTC	CASSQDRVTDYGYTF
TRBV19	TRBJ2-5	NA	NA	TGTGCCAGTAGTGGAGGGACGGGGGAGACCCAGTACTTC	CASSGGTGETQYF
TRBV12-5	TRBJ1-1	TRBD1	NA	TGTGCTAGTGGCCCTGGACAGGGATCCACTGAAGCTTTCTTT	CASGPGQGSTEAFF
TRBV5-1	TRBJ1-5	TRBD1	NA	TGCGCCAGCAGCTTGGAAGGGGGCTGGCAGCCCCAGCATTTT	CASSLEGGWQPQHF
TRBV3-1/TRBV3-2	TRBJ1-5	NA	few	TGTGCCAGCAGTCCCAGGCGAGCCAATCAGCCCCAGCATTTT	CASSPRRANQPQHF
TRBV7-8	TRBJ2-2	NA	NA	TGTGCCAGCAGCTTAGTACGTATAAGCAGACAGCTTCACACCGGGGAGCTGTTTTTT	CASSLVRISRQLHTGELFF